This T cell receptor (beta chain) stems from a study of blood T cell repertoires in COVID-19 (dated by TCRdb to the early 2020s). Notes on the research overall: Samples from collaborators originated in the United States, Italy and Spain and spanned both the acute and convalescent phases of COVID-19. Where HLA class I and class II types were available, the types were taken from metadata supplied by the sample provider, not from assay-based typing. Deeply sampled blood TCRbeta repertoires from subjects exposed to, actively infected with, or recovered from COVID-19 were included in the dataset. The prospective study material was composed of cDNA or gDNA derived from T cells, B-cell-depleted T cells, or PBMCs. A de-identified subject ID, COVID-19 status, age in years and sex were almost always included in the sample metadata. Samples were obtained from the ongoing ImmuneRACE study (first 160 participants) and from 1,254 subjects provided by 6 global collaborators. The repertoires were made available in a free public database intended to serve as a resource for research on the immune response to SARS-CoV-2. Overall study outcomes, separate from this receptor: How much clinical and demographic metadata was included differed by source and by participant, and the metadata was provided uncurated.

Of note for this clone: Its specific antigen is unknown. Within one base of it there is no much larger clone, and no base qualities were kept.

In Seattle, one collaborating source enrolled patients while the infection was active and tracked those patients longitudinally over the course of disease. Collaborating institutions collected whole blood in K2EDTA tubes following their own protocols. For TCRbeta analysis, collaborators shipped samples in one of three forms: frozen whole blood, isolated PBMCs, or DNA extracted from either of those sample types. From a lookup of the germline V gene, CDR1 and CDR2 are SGHTA and FQGNSA. V is cut by 2 bases and J by 6 bases, and the space between the germline ends is 5 bases. The CDR3 holds 13 amino acids from the cysteine to the phenylalanine. Kept here is only the CDR3 DNA, which spans 39 bases and is read in frame from base 1. The immunoSEQ Assay, a bias-controlled multiplex PCR, was used to amplify TCRbeta CDR3 regions from genomic DNA. The source study handled its data this way. The number of nucleated cells in each sample was estimated by amplification of reference gene primers within the assay. To quantify the absolute abundance of each unique TCRbeta CDR3 rearrangement, sequence reads were collapsed and filtered. For each sample, productive Simpson clonality was calculated by taking the square root of Simpson's diversity index across productive rearrangements. The immuneACCESS repertoire file appears here via TCRdb, limited to in-frame rearrangements. These files lack a portion of the clones; in checked studies, under half of the deficit traces to unresolved V genes, and the cause of the others is not known. D and trimming come from the DNA, and the V and J calls and clone size come from that table. The sample table lists 200,000 to 250,000 clones, 80% to 90% of them with a count of one. 2% to 3% of the sample rests with the top ten.

The receptor chain draws on TRBV7-2 and TRBJ1-6, with the D gene uncertain. Sequenced input: peripheral blood. This clonotype originated in a young man with COVID-19, enrolled during active disease. The DNA sequence is given as TGTGCCAGCAGCTTACAACTTAATTCACCCCTCCACTTT. This translates into CASSLQLNSPLHF.